These 2 T cell receptor beta chains came from one sample sequenced in a study of OX40 agonist ivuxolimab in advanced cancers. Some clones are missing from TCRdb's copy, which holds only in-frame ones; the method was immunoSEQ multiplex PCR. The sample consists of 40,000 to 50,000 clones, less than 90% of them appearing once. The sequences come from CD4+ or CD8+ T cells sorted from blood, collected in a trial of the OX40 agonist ivuxolimab. Receptors originate from an adult with an advanced solid tumor such as melanoma, head and neck, liver or kidney cancer.

This chain joins TRBV5-6 and TRBJ2-5; D is perhaps TRBD1 (5 bases). CDR3 size: 14 residues. Trimming took off 3 bases at V and 1 base at J, with 10 bases between the two ends. Per germline, CDR1 SGHDT and CDR2 YYEEEE. The CDR3 spells CASSSGYPQETQYF. The DNA for the CDR3 is TGTGCCAGCAGCTCAGGGTACCCCCAAGAGACCCAGTACTTC.

This clone appeared once. The same CDR3 arises from other DNA sequences in this sample as well. The chain joins TRBV27 to TRBJ1-1; no clear D gene. The CDR3 runs 13 residues. V shed 2 bases and J shed 5 bases, with 9 bases lying between them. The germline V gene encodes CDR1 MNHEY and CDR2 SMNVEV (reference sequence). Written as DNA, the CDR3 is TGTGCCAGCAGTTTAGGCGAGGGAACTGAAGCTTTCTTT. This encodes CASSLGEGTEAFF.